Below, one T cell receptor (beta chain) is given with its context. Its specificity is not known. One junction end does not reproduce the germline sequence, and a read error may be involved. This CDR3 contains 15 residues. Germline V gene lookup returns CDR1 SGHTA and CDR2 FQGNSA. The data were obtained in a study of T cell responses to AZD1222 COVID-19 vaccine. General observations from the study: Reportedly, nearly half of unique spike TCRs recognized epitopes outside B.1.351/B.1.1.7 mutations.

Assay used: immunoSEQ multiplex PCR; TCRdb lists only in-frame clones, some missing. The sample has about 150,000 clones, about 86% seen once. This sequence was found in an adult in good health. Here the sequenced sample was peripheral blood, taken on day 0 of MenACWY control vaccination. This chain links TRBV7-2 with TRBJ2-1; TRBD2 agrees at 8 bases. The CDR3 DNA sequence: TGTGCCAGCAGCCCCACTAGCGGAAGTTACATTGAGCAGTTCTTC. Translating gives CASSPTSGSYIEQFF.